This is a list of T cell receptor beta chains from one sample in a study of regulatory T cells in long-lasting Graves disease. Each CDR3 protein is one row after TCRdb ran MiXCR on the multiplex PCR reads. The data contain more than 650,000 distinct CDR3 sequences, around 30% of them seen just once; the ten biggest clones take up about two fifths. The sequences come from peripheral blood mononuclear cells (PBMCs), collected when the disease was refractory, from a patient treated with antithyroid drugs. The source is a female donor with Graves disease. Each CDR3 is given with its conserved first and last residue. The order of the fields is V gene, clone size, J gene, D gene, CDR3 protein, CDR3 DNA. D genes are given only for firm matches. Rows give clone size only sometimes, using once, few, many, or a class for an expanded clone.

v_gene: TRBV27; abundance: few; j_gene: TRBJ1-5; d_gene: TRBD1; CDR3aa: CASSYRGDWPQHF; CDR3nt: TGTGCCAGCAGTTACAGGGGGGATTGGCCCCAGCATTTT
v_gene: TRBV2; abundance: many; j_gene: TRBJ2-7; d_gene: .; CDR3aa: CASTNRDTSYEQYF; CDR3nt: TGTGCCAGCACTAATCGGGACACAAGCTACGAGCAGTACTTC
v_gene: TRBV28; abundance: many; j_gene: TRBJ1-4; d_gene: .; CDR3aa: CASQGPQTEKLFF; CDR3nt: TGTGCCAGCCAGGGCCCGCAGACTGAAAAACTGTTTTTT
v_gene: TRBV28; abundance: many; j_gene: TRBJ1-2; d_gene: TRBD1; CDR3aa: CASSFWTGDGYTF; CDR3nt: TGTGCCAGCAGTTTCTGGACAGGGGATGGCTACACCTTC
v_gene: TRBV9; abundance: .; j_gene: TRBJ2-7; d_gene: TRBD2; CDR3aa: CASSVGTSGRFDEQYF; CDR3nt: TGTGCCAGCAGCGTAGGGACTAGCGGGAGGTTCGACGAGCAGTACTTC
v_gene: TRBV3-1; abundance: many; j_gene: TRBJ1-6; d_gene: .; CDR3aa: CASSPNRDSPLHF; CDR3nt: TGTGCCAGCAGCCCTAACAGGGATTCACCCCTCCACTTT
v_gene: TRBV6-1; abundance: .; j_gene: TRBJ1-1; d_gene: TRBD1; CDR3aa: CASSPTGVANTEAFF; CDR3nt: TGTGCCAGCAGTCCGACAGGGGTAGCGAACACTGAAGCTTTCTTT
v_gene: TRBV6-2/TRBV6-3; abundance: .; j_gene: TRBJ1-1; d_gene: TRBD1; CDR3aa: CASRHKTGTTEAFF; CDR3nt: TGTGCCAGCAGACACAAGACAGGGACCACTGAAGCTTTCTTT
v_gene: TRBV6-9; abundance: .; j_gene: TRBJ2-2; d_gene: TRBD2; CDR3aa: CASSYPGAGGNTGELFF; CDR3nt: TGTGCCAGCAGTTACCCCGGTGCGGGAGGGAACACCGGGGAGCTGTTTTTT
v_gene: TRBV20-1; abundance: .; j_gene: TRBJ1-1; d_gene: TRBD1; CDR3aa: CSVRTGGLNTEAFF; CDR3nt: TGCAGTGTCCGGACAGGGGGCTTGAACACTGAAGCTTTCTTT
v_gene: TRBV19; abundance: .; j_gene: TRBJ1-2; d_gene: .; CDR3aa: CASSIDAEVGYGYTF; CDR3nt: TGTGCCAGTAGTATAGACGCCGAGGTCGGCTATGGCTACACCTTC
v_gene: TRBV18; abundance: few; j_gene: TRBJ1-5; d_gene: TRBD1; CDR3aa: CASSLDRDQQPQHF; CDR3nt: TGTGCCAGCTCACTTGACAGGGACCAACAGCCCCAGCATTTT
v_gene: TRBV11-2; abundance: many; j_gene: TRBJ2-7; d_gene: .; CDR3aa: CASSSLYYEQYF; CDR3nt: TGTGCCAGCAGCTCCCTTTACTACGAGCAGTACTTC
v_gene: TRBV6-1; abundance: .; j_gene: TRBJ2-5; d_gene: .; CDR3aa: CASKVAGPETQYF; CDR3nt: TGTGCCAGCAAGGTGGCAGGGCCTGAGACCCAGTACTTC
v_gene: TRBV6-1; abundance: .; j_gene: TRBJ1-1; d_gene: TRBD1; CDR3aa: CASTRQGASMNTEAFF; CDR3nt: TGTGCCAGCACCCGACAGGGGGCCTCAATGAACACTGAAGCTTTCTTT
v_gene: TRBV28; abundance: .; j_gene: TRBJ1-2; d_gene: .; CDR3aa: CASSLRVISLWGYTF; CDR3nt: TGTGCCAGCAGTTTAAGGGTAATAAGCCTTTGGGGCTACACCTTC
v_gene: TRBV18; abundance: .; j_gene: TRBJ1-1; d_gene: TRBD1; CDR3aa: CASSPGQGSLAFF; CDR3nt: TGTGCCAGCTCACCGGGACAGGGGTCCTTAGCTTTCTTT
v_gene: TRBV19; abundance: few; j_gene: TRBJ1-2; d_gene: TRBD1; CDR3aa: CASSPRTGVNYGYTF; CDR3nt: TGTGCCAGTAGTCCGCGGACAGGGGTCAACTATGGCTACACCTTC
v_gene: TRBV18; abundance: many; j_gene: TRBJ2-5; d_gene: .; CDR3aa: CASSPRGIETQYF; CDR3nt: TGTGCCAGCTCACCACGAGGGATAGAGACCCAGTACTTC
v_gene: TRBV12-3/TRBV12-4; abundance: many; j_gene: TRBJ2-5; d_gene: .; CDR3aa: CASSFAKAGSKGTQYF; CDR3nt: TGTGCCAGCAGTTTTGCGAAGGCCGGCTCAAAGGGGACCCAGTACTTC
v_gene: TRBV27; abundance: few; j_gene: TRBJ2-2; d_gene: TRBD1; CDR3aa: CASSLPTGGGGELFF; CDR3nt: TGTGCCAGCAGTTTGCCGACAGGGGGGGGCGGGGAGCTGTTTTTT
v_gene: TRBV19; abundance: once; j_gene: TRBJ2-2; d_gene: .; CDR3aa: CASSLRGGGNTGELFF; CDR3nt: TGTGCCAGTAGCCTCCGTGGAGGGGGAAACACCGGGGAGCTGTTTTTT
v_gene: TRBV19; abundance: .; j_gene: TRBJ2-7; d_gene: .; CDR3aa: CASAPRRSPYEQYF; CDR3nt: TGTGCCAGTGCCCCCCGTCGGAGCCCCTACGAGCAGTACTTC
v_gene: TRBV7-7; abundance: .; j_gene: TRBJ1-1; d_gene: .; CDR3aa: CASSTGYGAEAFF; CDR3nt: TGTGCCAGCAGTACGGGTTACGGCGCTGAAGCTTTCTTT
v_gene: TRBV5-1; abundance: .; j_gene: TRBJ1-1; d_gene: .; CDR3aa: CASSLESYNTEAFF; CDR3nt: TGCGCCAGCAGCTTGGAGTCGTACAACACTGAAGCTTTCTTT
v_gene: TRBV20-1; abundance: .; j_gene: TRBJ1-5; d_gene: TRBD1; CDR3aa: CSAELAGGHQPQHF; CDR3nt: TGCAGTGCGGAACTCGCAGGGGGCCATCAGCCCCAGCATTTT
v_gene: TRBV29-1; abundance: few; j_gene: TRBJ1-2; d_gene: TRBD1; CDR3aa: CSVEETQGVIGYTF; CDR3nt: TGCAGCGTTGAAGAAACACAGGGGGTAATCGGCTACACCTTC
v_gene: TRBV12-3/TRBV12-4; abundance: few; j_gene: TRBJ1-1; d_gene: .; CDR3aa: CASRRGALLAFF; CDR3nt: TGTGCCAGCAGAAGGGGCGCGTTATTGGCTTTCTTT